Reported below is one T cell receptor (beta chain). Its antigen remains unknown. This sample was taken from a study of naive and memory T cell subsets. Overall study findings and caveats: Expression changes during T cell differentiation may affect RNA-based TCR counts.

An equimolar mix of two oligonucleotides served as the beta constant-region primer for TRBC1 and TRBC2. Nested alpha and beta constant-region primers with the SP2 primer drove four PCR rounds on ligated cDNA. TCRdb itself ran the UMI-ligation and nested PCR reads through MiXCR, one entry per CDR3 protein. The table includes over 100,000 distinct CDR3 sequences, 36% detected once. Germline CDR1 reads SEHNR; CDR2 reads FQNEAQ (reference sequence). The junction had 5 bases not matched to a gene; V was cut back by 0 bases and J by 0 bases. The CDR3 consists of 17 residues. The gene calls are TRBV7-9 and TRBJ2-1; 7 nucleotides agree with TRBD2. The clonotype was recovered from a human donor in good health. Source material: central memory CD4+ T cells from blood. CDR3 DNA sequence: TGTGCCAGCAGCTTAGCCCTTCGCGGGAGCTCCTACAATGAGCAGTTCTTC. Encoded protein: CASSLALRGSSYNEQFF.